One and the same sample provided the 12 T cell receptor beta chains below, sequenced in a study of PD-1 blockade in classical Hodgkin lymphoma. Each patient relapsed following autologous stem cell transplantation, and prior brentuximab vedotin exposure differed. Method: immunoSEQ multiplex PCR; TCRdb's copy keeps in-frame clones and lacks some. The profile shows 70,000 or so clones, about 93% of them singletons. Sequences were derived from peripheral blood mononuclear cells (PBMCs), sampled at baseline. These receptors were taken from a human donor with classical Hodgkin lymphoma.

This clone was counted once. The gene calls are TRBV7-9 and TRBJ2-7, with D possibly matching TRBD1 (5 bases). V lost 5 bases, J lost 3 bases, and 23 bases lay in between. The CDR3 has 17 amino acids. Germline V lookup: CDR1 SEHNR, CDR2 FQNEAQ (reference sequence). This CDR3 reads CASSNQTTGPLGYEQYF. CDR3 nucleotide sequence: TGTGCCAGCAGCAATCAAACCACAGGTCCTTTAGGCTACGAGCAGTACTTC.

The V and J genes are TRBV5-6 and TRBJ2-7, with 15 bases that match TRBD2. V was pared by 3 bases and J by 7 bases, with 8 bases of the junction left unmatched. The CDR3 is 16 residues long. Germline V gives CDR1 SGHDT, CDR2 YYEEEE. The CDR3 DNA reads TGTGCCAGCAGCTCAGGACTAGCGGGAGGGCCGTGGGAGCAGTACTTC. Translating it yields CASSSGLAGGPWEQYF.

The chain combines TRBV4-2 with TRBJ1-1; 9 bases agree with TRBD1. The germline CDR1 and CDR2 sequences are LGHNA and YNFKEQ. V dropped 4 bases and J dropped 1; count of bases not matched to a gene: 7. The CDR3 totals 16 residues. In DNA form, the CDR3 reads TGTGCCAGCAGCCCCCACCTGGGACAGGGGAACACTGAAGCTTTCTTT. Its protein product is CASSPHLGQGNTEAFF.

The rearrangement links TRBV5-6 to TRBJ2-3; a possible D gene is TRBD2 (6 bases). This CDR3 is built from 18 residues. V lost 0 bases and J 2 bases, leaving 19 bases between the germline ends. CDR1 is SGHDT, CDR2 YYEEEE, per germline. The CDR3 coding sequence is TGTGCCAGCAGCTTGGCCTTTCAGGTAGCGGCACCCACAGATACGCAGTATTTT. Translated, it gives CASSLAFQVAAPTDTQYF.

This rearrangement joins TRBV19 to TRBJ1-2; 8 bases fit TRBD1. CDR1 is LNHDA and CDR2 is SQIVND in the germline V gene (reference sequence). V shed 4 bases and J 0 bases; nucleotides not matched to a gene: 7. The length of the CDR3 is 16 residues. In DNA form, the CDR3 reads TGTGCCAGTAGTAACTTGGGACAGGTAGCTAACTATGGCTACACCTTC. This encodes CASSNLGQVANYGYTF.

This clone was seen a handful of times. This rearrangement joins TRBV25-1 to TRBJ2-7; the match to TRBD2 covers 8 bases. Germline V lookup: CDR1 MGHDK, CDR2 SYGVNS. This CDR3 comprises 14 residues. V gave up 5 bases and J gave up 2 bases; unmatched junction bases: 5. CDR3: CASSRGGGTYEQYF. The DNA of the CDR3 is TGTGCCAGCAGTCGGGGCGGGGGGACCTACGAGCAGTACTTC.

The chain carries TRBV7-9 and TRBJ2-1; 9 positions match TRBD2. Germline CDR1 and CDR2: SEHNR and FQNEAQ (reference sequence). V lost 5 bases, J lost 1 base, and 9 bases stayed unmatched. CDR3 length equals 17 residues. The CDR3 reads CASSPISGRPSYNEQFF. The CDR3 nucleotides are TGTGCCAGCAGCCCGATTAGCGGGAGACCGTCCTACAATGAGCAGTTCTTC. The full variable domain, in which reference TRBV7-9 and TRBJ2-1 provide the parts outside the CDR3, is DTGVSQNPRHKITKRGQNVTFRCDPISEHNRLYWYRQTLGQGPEFLTYFQNEAQLEKSRLLSDRFSAERPKGSFSTLEIQRTEQGDSAMYLCASSPISGRPSYNEQFFGPGTRLTVL.

This clone was detected once. The J gene is TRBJ1-2, the V gene TRBV27, with 7 bases that match TRBD1. The CDR3 length is 16 residues. Trimming cost V 1 base and J 3 bases; bases outside gene matches: 8. Germline CDR1 and CDR2: MNHEY and SMNVEV (reference sequence). In DNA form, the CDR3 reads TGTGCCAGCAGTTTATTGGGTCGGGACAGAGACTATGGCTACACCTTC. Amino acid sequence: CASSLLGRDRDYGYTF.

The rearrangement links TRBV19 to TRBJ1-3; unclear D gene. V lost 1 base and J 2 bases, leaving 12 bases between the germline ends. The CDR3 extends over 16 amino acids. The germline V gene encodes CDR1 LNHDA and CDR2 SQIVND (reference sequence). The CDR3 here is CASSIGRRGTGNTIYF. CDR3 nucleotides: TGTGCCAGTAGTATAGGTCGTCGAGGGACTGGAAACACCATATATTTT.

V is TRBV7-8 and J is TRBJ2-5; D ambiguous. The CDR3 totals 14 residues. Deletions cut 1 base from V and 1 base from J, with 7 bases between. Per the germline V gene, CDR1 is SGHVS and CDR2 is FQNEAQ. The CDR3 DNA reads TGTGCCAGCAGCTTAGGTGGCAGCCAAGAGACCCAGTACTTC. Residues: CASSLGGSQETQYF.

The V gene is TRBV5-8, the J gene TRBJ2-1; D gene uncertain. Deletions cut 5 bases from V and 2 bases from J, with 14 bases between. Germline V gene data show CDR1 as SGHTS and CDR2 as YDEGEE. The CDR3 contains 15 residues. The CDR3 sequence: CASRVRVLTYNEQFF. The CDR3, as DNA: TGTGCCAGCAGGGTCCGGGTCCTAACCTACAATGAGCAGTTCTTC.

This chain links TRBV7-9 with TRBJ2-3; TRBD2 agrees at 8 bases. With 5 bases clipped from V and 0 bases from J, the junction kept 7 bases outside the gene matches. Looked up from germline, CDR1 is SEHNR and CDR2 is FQNEAQ (reference sequence). The CDR3 covers 16 residues. In nucleotides, the CDR3 is TGTGCCAGCAGCCCCCCCGGGACTAGGAGCACAGATACGCAGTATTTT. As protein: CASSPPGTRSTDTQYF.